This TCR beta chain was retrieved from a study of T cells in localized non-small cell lung cancer (TCRdb year 2020). Turning to the overall study: Comparing tumors with uninvolved tumor-adjacent lungs, the study looked at the T cell repertoires of a few hundred patients with early-stage NSCLC. A mean age of roughly 66 years was recorded for the NSCLC patients, of whom 129 were male and 95 to 110 were female. The cohort consisted of 200 to 300 treatment-naive NSCLC patients whose localized lung tumors had been resected. General findings and caveats noted by the study authors: Since the design was exploratory, TCR variables were selected using unadjusted p-values with no false-discovery rate correction. A median of about 55 of the top 100 tumor clones were detected in paired uninvolved adjacent lung, and some 30 of these tumor clones were also found among the top 100 clones of the paired uninvolved adjacent lung. Multi-region tumor sequencing was not performed, so intratumor heterogeneity could not be excluded. Longer overall survival was associated with higher blood T cell density, whereas shorter survival was associated with higher adjacent-lung clonality. Uninvolved tumor-adjacent lung showed the highest T cell clonality, higher than tumor, which suggests more focused antigenic responses in the uninvolved tumor-adjacent lung.

At diagnosis, peripheral blood, uninvolved tumor-adjacent lung and tumor were collected and were preserved as a mix of fresh-frozen and FFPE material. Blood samples were analyzed as peripheral blood mononuclear cells for TCR repertoire profiling. For this chain, trimming is 6 bases at the V end and 2 bases at the J end, and the number of junction bases without a gene match is 12. The germline V gene sets CDR1 to SGHTA and CDR2 to FQGNSA. The CDR3 holds 16 amino acids from the cysteine to the phenylalanine. Left in the record is the CDR3 DNA by itself, 48 bases read in frame from the first base. As a fraction of the sample, this clone is medium-sized (0.01 to 0.1%). What antigen it recognizes has not been identified. No base quality information exists; no much larger clone differs at one position. The immunoSEQ Assay was used to sequence TCR beta CDR3 regions from DNA. Concerning the study's data processing: To compute T cell density, TCR beta template counts were normalized to usable DNA, which was estimated by amplifying housekeeping genes. The preseqR package was used to estimate richness by extrapolating to 400,000 templates for PBMC samples and to 120,000 templates for tissue samples. Clonality was taken to be one minus Pielou's evenness. Differential abundance testing on productive amino-acid clonotypes, with a minimum total count of 5 and an alpha of 0.1, was used to identify tissue-enriched TCRs. Repertoire overlap between compartments was quantified with the Jaccard Index and Morisita Overlap Index. GLIPH grouped TCR beta CDR3s together with public tetramer-defined viral CDR3s, and a viral motif had to include at least three viral sequences and also show V-gene enrichment. TCRdb took over this immuneACCESS table, retaining in-frame rearrangements with V and J assigned. Such tables are incomplete; in checked studies, under half of the missing clones stem from an unresolved V gene, and the remainder is unexplained. V and J calls and clone size follow that table, whereas D and trimming were derived from the DNA. The sample yields fewer than 75,000 clones; about 88% were counted once. 1% to 1.5% of the sample comes from the top ten.

The sample here was peripheral blood, taken before any cancer treatment. This sequence uses TRBV7-2 and TRBJ2-7, with 8 bases aligning to TRBD1. The clonotype originates from a female donor aged 60 or older with stage I lung adenocarcinoma. CDR3 reads: CASRFTGGLSPYEQYF. The DNA reads TGTGCCAGCAGGTTCACAGGGGGATTATCTCCCTACGAGCAGTACTTC.